This T cell receptor beta chain was recorded in a study of beta chain features in type 1 diabetes. Across the whole study: All samples yielded some 100,000,000 examined sorted cells. Findings and limits, study-wide: TCRB repertoires of naive, central memory and Treg cells appeared more similar among patients than among healthy donors. VDJ junctions sequenced from type 1 diabetes patients showed fewer insertions and more deletions.

Turning to this clone: The antigen is undetermined. The sample holds other DNA sequences that translate to the same CDR3.

This CDR3 is built from 10 residues. Germline V lookup: CDR1 DFQATT, CDR2 SNEGSKA (reference sequence). Trimming removed 0 bases at V and 8 bases at J, with 4 bases between. Expressed TCRB transcripts were sequenced, since all the RNA that had been isolated was reverse transcribed. Generated by immunoSEQ multiplex PCR, the TCRdb table keeps only in-frame clones and is missing some. The sample contains 200,000 to 300,000 clones, around 68% of which appear only once. Material: naive CD4+ T cells from blood. V and J are TRBV20-1 and TRBJ1-2; D not certain. The sequence came from a man aged 25 to 45 in good health. The CDR3 sequence is CSARDGGYTF. The CDR3 DNA is TGCAGTGCTAGAGATGGCGGCTACACCTTC.